A selection of T cell receptor beta chains follows, all from one sample in a study of cytotoxic CD8 clonotypes in ibrutinib-treated CLL. Profiling relied on immunoSEQ multiplex PCR, and the TCRdb table lists in-frame clones only, not all of them. The sample lists approximately 200,000 clones, around 72% occurring once. This material consisted of PBMCs, taken after 24 months of ibrutinib treatment. These receptors were obtained from a human donor with chronic lymphocytic leukemia. CDR3s leave out the opening cysteine and the closing phenylalanine or tryptophan. Clone size is given for some rows only: seen once, a few or many times, or a class if the clone is expanded.

>TRBJ2-7|TRBV28|.
ASSSRGVGYEQY
>TRBJ2-2|TRBV7-9|.
ASSSKAGFTGELF
>TRBJ2-7|TRBV5-5|.
ASSLGYEQY
>TRBJ1-1|TRBV7-9|.
ASSSGITEAF
>TRBJ1-1|TRBV9|.
ASTRGQLNTEAF
>TRBJ2-3|TRBV2|.
ASSERQSTDTQY
>TRBJ1-1|TRBV9|few
ASSSGSWNTEAF
>TRBJ2-7|TRBV5-4|once
ASSFSPSGAPYEQY
>TRBJ2-2|TRBV19|.
ASSSGANTGELF
>TRBJ2-7|TRBV10-2|.
ASSESHSEYYEQY
>TRBJ1-1|TRBV5-1|.
ASSLEQFRTEAF
>TRBJ2-3|TRBV29-1|.
SVEDGSSDTQY
>TRBJ2-6|TRBV30|.
AWSTRSGANVLT
>TRBJ2-1|TRBV14|.
ASSQEGFVWSYNEQF
>TRBJ2-3|TRBV4-3|.
ASSRAGGRADTQY
>TRBJ2-7|TRBV10-2|.
ASSESARSGLYEQY
>TRBJ1-1|TRBV7-8|.
ASSSGEGNTEAF
>TRBJ2-3|TRBV4-3|.
ASSLRLAGSDTQY
>TRBJ1-4|TRBV18|few
ASSPGGTNEKLF
>TRBJ2-3|TRBV11-3|.
ASSQTLRGTDTQY
>TRBJ1-3|TRBV5-1|.
ASSFGIQGVSGNTIY
>TRBJ2-7|TRBV7-8|.
ASSLVGTDYEQY
>TRBJ2-7|TRBV9|.
ASSVEGRPSYEQY
>TRBJ1-1|TRBV28|once
ASKRENTEAF
>TRBJ2-3|TRBV6-1|.
ASSEGRLAGATDTQY
>TRBJ1-5|TRBV30|.
AWSKGAGQPQH
>TRBJ2-3|TRBV27|.
ASSLGSGRGTDTQY
>TRBJ1-2|TRBV27|.
ASSSGGRSYGYT
>TRBJ2-1|TRBV2|few
ASSIAGPVYNEQF
>TRBJ2-1|TRBV4-2|.
ASSQASGNYNEQF
>TRBJ2-2|TRBV11-3|.
ASSLLSGRNTGELF
>TRBJ1-5|TRBV10-1|.
ASSESDQPQH
>TRBJ2-3|TRBV9|.
ASSVGGRTGGTHTQY
>TRBJ2-1|TRBV7-3|.
ASSPRTSAIYNEQF
>TRBJ2-4|TRBV7-9|few
ASRPEAKNIQY
>TRBJ2-1|TRBV9|.
ASSVGFLAGWNEQF
>TRBJ2-3|TRBV6-1|few
ASSELGAPGLRDTQY
>TRBJ2-7|TRBV27|.
ASTSGGQGADEQY
>TRBJ1-1|TRBV10-3|.
ATSTGDSTEAF
>TRBJ2-7|TRBV11-2|.
ASNPMGGRAFTYEQY
>TRBJ2-5|TRBV14|.
ASSHKGRTSGRAIETQY
>TRBJ2-2|TRBV5-6|.
ASSLIGTGVTGELF
>TRBJ2-3|TRBV25-1|few
ASKPDRAKDTQY
>TRBJ2-3|TRBV9|.
ASSVETSTDTQY
>TRBJ1-1|TRBV29-1|.
SVRTGTNTEAF
>TRBJ2-7|TRBV10-3|.
AISDQQGFEQY
>TRBJ2-6|TRBV14|.
ASSHLMGQRGSGANVLT
>TRBJ2-1|TRBV7-2|.
VSSPGPEQF
>TRBJ2-7|TRBV9|.
ASSVAGGPGEQY
>TRBJ1-1|TRBV5-1|.
ASSLLRGMNIEAF
>TRBJ2-1|TRBV30|.
AWSFTPAVNEQF
>TRBJ2-3|TRBV5-1|.
ASGGPELTDTQY